This T cell receptor (beta chain) derives from a study of early T cells in non-severe SARS-CoV-2 infection. Study results and limitations: Sequences matched to VDJdb favored anti-spike CD8 responses, while private and CD4 specificities were missed.

Separate cDNA molecules each had unique molecular identifiers attached to them. TCRdb processed the 5' RACE reads anew with MiXCR; each CDR3 protein has one entry. This sample has fewer than 40,000 distinct CDR3 sequences, with about 5% found just once. The CDR3 is 13 residues long. Germline V gene lookup returns CDR1 SGHAT and CDR2 FQNNGV. The junction had 0 bases not matched to a gene; V was cut back by 3 bases and J by 6 bases. This clonotype was counted between two and nine times. Its antigen is undetermined. Sequences were obtained from whole blood. The receptor comes from an adult who was a healthcare worker with PCR-confirmed SARS-CoV-2 infection or an uninfected control (not recorded which). The J gene is TRBJ1-2, the V gene TRBV11-2; TRBD1 matches 11 bases. In DNA, the CDR3 is TGTGCCAGCAGCTTGGACAGGGGGCATGGCTACACCTTC. This codes for CASSLDRGHGYTF.